A selection of T cell receptor beta chains follows, all from one sample in a study of blood T cell repertoires in COVID-19. Some clones are missing from TCRdb's copy, which holds only in-frame ones; the method was immunoSEQ multiplex PCR. Among 120,000 to 150,000 clones, 85% to 90% were seen once, and the ten largest hold 2.3%. The source material was peripheral blood. These receptors originate from a human donor in a cohort sampled during active COVID-19. CDR3s include the opening cysteine and the closing phenylalanine or tryptophan. Fields, in order: J gene, clone size, V gene, D gene, CDR3 DNA, CDR3 protein. A D gene is named only where the DNA matches it firmly. The size entry is marked missing in some rows and otherwise reads once, few, many or a size class.

TRBJ2-7 | many | TRBV4-3 | TRBD1 | TGCGCCAGCAGCCTGTTGGGACAGGAGCAGTACTTC | CASSLLGQEQYF
TRBJ2-2 | NA | TRBV6-5 | NA | TGTGCCAGCAGTCCCCCAGCGAGCAACACCGGGGAGCTGTTTTTT | CASSPPASNTGELFF
TRBJ2-5 | NA | TRBV24-1 | TRBD2 | TGTGCCACCAGTGACCCCAACGGGGCGGGACTAGCGGGCCAAGAGACCCAGTACTTC | CATSDPNGAGLAGQETQYF
TRBJ1-5 | NA | TRBV28 | NA | TGTGCCAGCAGTTTGACAGGTGAAGGCAATCAGCCCCAGCATTTT | CASSLTGEGNQPQHF
TRBJ2-3 | NA | TRBV6-5 | TRBD2 | TGTGCCAGCCGGACTAGCGGGGGCACAGATACGCAGTATTTT | CASRTSGGTDTQYF
TRBJ2-3 | few | TRBV6-4 | TRBD2 | TGTGCCAGCAGTCGGACTAGCGGGAGCACAGATACGCAGTATTTT | CASSRTSGSTDTQYF
TRBJ1-2 | NA | TRBV5-8 | TRBD1 | TGTGCCAGCAGCGGGGGACAGGGACTCGCTTATGGCTACACCTTC | CASSGGQGLAYGYTF
TRBJ2-3 | NA | TRBV7-8 | NA | TGTGCCAGCAGCTTAAGGGTCGGGGGAGGAGGAGGACAAGATACGCAGTATTTT | CASSLRVGGGGGQDTQYF
TRBJ1-3 | NA | TRBV5-1 | NA | TGCGCCAGCAGCTTGGGAACAGCGGAACGCGCCATATATTTT | CASSLGTAERAIYF
TRBJ1-1 | NA | TRBV9 | TRBD1 | TGTGCCAGCAGCGCACAGGGGTTAGGCACTGAAGCTTTCTTT | CASSAQGLGTEAFF
TRBJ1-4 | NA | TRBV7-9 | NA | TGTGCCAGCAGAAACGGGGGAGACGAAAAACTGTTTTTT | CASRNGGDEKLFF
TRBJ2-7 | once | TRBV28 | TRBD1 | TGTGCCAGCAGACAAGGACAGGGGGTCTCCTACGAGCAGTACTTC | CASRQGQGVSYEQYF
TRBJ2-7 | once | TRBV4-1 | TRBD2 | TGCGCCAGCAGCCCGACTAGCGGGAGCTCCTACGAGCAGTACTTC | CASSPTSGSSYEQYF
TRBJ1-3 | NA | TRBV28 | NA | TGTGCCAGCAGAGAGACGGGCAGGGGCTCTGGAAACACCATATATTTT | CASRETGRGSGNTIYF
TRBJ1-6 | NA | TRBV27 | NA | TGTGCCAGCAGTTTATTACAGGGTGGGTCCTATAATTCACCCCTCCACTTT | CASSLLQGGSYNSPLHF
TRBJ2-6 | NA | TRBV4-3 | TRBD1 | TGCGCCAGCAGCCGGGACAGACCCTCTGGGGCCAACGTCCTGACTTTC | CASSRDRPSGANVLTF
TRBJ2-7 | once | TRBV28 | NA | TGTGCCAGCCTCTCAGCTGCGAGCGTAACCTACGAGCAGTACTTC | CASLSAASVTYEQYF
TRBJ2-1 | NA | TRBV2 | TRBD1 | TGTGCCAGCAGTGCCCAGACAGGGTGGTCCTACAATGAGCAGTTCTTC | CASSAQTGWSYNEQFF
TRBJ2-1 | once | TRBV28 | TRBD1 | TGTGCCAGCAGGGCACAGGGGTTGCACAATGAGCAGTTCTTC | CASRAQGLHNEQFF
TRBJ2-1 | once | TRBV2 | TRBD1 | TGTGCCAGCAGCGGACAGGGCCACTACAATGAGCAGTTCTTC | CASSGQGHYNEQFF
TRBJ2-7 | NA | TRBV9 | TRBD2 | TGTGCCAGCAGCGTAGGTCTAGCGGGGGACCCCTCCTACGAGCAGTACTTC | CASSVGLAGDPSYEQYF
TRBJ2-7 | NA | TRBV4-3 | NA | TGCGCCAGCAGCCAAGGACCGGGGTACGAGCAGTACTTC | CASSQGPGYEQYF
TRBJ2-1 | NA | TRBV4-1 | NA | TGCGCCAGCACCAGGTCGGGGACCTACAATGAGCAGTTCTTC | CASTRSGTYNEQFF
TRBJ2-1 | NA | TRBV7-9 | TRBD1 | TGTGCCAGCAGCCGAAGCGGACAGGCCGAAACCTACAATGAGCAGTTCTTC | CASSRSGQAETYNEQFF
TRBJ1-5 | NA | TRBV12-3/TRBV12-4 | TRBD1 | TGTGCCAGCAGTCCAGGGGGCCATCAGCCCCAGCATTTT | CASSPGGHQPQHF
TRBJ2-1 | NA | TRBV3-1/TRBV3-2 | TRBD2 | TGTGCCAGCAGCCAAGATGGGACTAGCGGGGGGATCTACAATGAGCAGTTCTTC | CASSQDGTSGGIYNEQFF
TRBJ2-7 | NA | TRBV6-2/TRBV6-3 | NA | TGTGCCAGCAGTTACGGGCTGACTAACTCCTACGAGCAGTACTTC | CASSYGLTNSYEQYF
TRBJ2-7 | NA | TRBV27 | NA | TGTGCCAGCAGTTTAGGAAGCGGAGTCATCTACGAGCAGTACTTC | CASSLGSGVIYEQYF